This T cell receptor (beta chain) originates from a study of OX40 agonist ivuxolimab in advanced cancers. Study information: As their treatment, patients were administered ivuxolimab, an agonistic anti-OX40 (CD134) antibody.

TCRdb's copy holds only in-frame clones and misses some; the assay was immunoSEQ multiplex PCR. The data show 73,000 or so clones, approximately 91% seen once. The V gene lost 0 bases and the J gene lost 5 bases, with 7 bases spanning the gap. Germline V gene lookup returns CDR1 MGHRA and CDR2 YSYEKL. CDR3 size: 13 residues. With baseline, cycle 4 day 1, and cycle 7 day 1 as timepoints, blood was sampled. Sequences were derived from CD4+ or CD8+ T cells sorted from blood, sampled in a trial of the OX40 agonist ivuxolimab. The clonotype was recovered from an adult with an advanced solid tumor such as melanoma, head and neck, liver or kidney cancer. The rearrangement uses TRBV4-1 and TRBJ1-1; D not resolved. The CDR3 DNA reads TGCGCCAGCAGCCAAGAGGAGGGAACTGAAGCTTTCTTT. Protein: CASSQEEGTEAFF.